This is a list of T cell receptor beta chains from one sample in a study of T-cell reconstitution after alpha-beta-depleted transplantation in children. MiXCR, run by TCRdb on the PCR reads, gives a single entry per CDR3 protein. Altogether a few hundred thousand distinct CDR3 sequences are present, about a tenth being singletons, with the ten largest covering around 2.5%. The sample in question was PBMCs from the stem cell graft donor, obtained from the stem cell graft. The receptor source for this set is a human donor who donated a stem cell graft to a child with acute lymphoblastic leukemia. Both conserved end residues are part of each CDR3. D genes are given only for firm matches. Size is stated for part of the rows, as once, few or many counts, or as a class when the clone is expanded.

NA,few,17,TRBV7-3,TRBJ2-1,TGTGCCAGCAGCTTTCGCCTTAGCGGAGCAACGAGCAATGAGCAGTTCTTC,CASSFRLSGATSNEQFF
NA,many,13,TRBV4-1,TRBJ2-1,TGCGCCAGCAGCCAAGATCCCAGGAATGAGCAGTTCTTC,CASSQDPRNEQFF
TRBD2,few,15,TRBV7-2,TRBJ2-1,TGTGCCAGCAGCCCAGGGGCGGGAGGGTACAATGAGCAGTTCTTC,CASSPGAGGYNEQFF
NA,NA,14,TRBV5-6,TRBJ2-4,TGTGCCAGCAGCTTGGCGGCAGGGGAAAACATTCAGTACTTC,CASSLAAGENIQYF
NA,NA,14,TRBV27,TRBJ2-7,TGTGCCAGCAGTTTGTCCCCTGGAGGGTTGGAGCAGTACTTC,CASSLSPGGLEQYF
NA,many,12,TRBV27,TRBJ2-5,TGTGCCAGCGGCTCCCCGGACGAGACCCAGTACTTC,CASGSPDETQYF
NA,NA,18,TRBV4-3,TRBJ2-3,TGCGCCAGCAGCCAAGAGGGTCCCGCCAAATATAGCACAGATACGCAGTATTTT,CASSQEGPAKYSTDTQYF
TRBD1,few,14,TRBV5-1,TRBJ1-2,TGCGCCAGCAGCCCAGGACAGGGGGTGCATGGCTACACCTTC,CASSPGQGVHGYTF
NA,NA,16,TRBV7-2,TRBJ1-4,TGTGCCAGCAGCGACCGGCAGGGAAGTGCTAATGAAAAACTGTTTTTT,CASSDRQGSANEKLFF
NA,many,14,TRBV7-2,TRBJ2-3,TGTGCCAGCAGCTTCAGACGGGAAACAGATACGCAGTATTTT,CASSFRRETDTQYF
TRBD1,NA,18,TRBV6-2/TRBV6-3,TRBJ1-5,TGTGCCAGCAGTTATAGGCGGCAGGGGGCCTTCAGCAATCAGCCCCAGCATTTT,CASSYRRQGAFSNQPQHF
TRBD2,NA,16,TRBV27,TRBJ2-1,TGTGCCAGCAGTCCCCATGGCGGGAGCTCCTACAATGAGCAGTTCTTC,CASSPHGGSSYNEQFF
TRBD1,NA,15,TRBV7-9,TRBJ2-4,TGTGCCAGCAGCTCCCTGACAGGGGGATGGAACATTCAGTACTTC,CASSSLTGGWNIQYF
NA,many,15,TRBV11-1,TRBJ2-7,TGTGCCAGCAGCACGCGACAGGAGGTGCCCCCTCTCCAGTACTTC,CASSTRQEVPPLQYF
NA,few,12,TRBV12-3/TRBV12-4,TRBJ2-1,TGTGCCAGCAGTTTAGAAGTTTCCAATCCGTTCTTC,CASSLEVSNPFF
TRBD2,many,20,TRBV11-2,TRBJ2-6,TGTGCCAGCAGCCCGGGACTAGCGGGAGGGCCTAACTCTGGGGCCAACGTCCTGACTTTC,CASSPGLAGGPNSGANVLTF
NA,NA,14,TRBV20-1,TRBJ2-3,TGCAGTGCTATAACCCTCGGTCGGACAGATACGCAGTATTTT,CSAITLGRTDTQYF
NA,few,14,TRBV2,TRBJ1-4,TGTGCCAGCAGTGAATGGGGGAAAAACGAAAAACTGTTTTTT,CASSEWGKNEKLFF
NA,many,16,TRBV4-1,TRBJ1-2,TGCGCCAGCAGCCAAGCTCTGGGCAGGGAGTCCCTTGGCTACACCTTC,CASSQALGRESLGYTF
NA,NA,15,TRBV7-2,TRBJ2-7,TGTGCCAGCAGCTTAGGTCCGGGCGAGCAGTACGAGCAGTACTTC,CASSLGPGEQYEQYF
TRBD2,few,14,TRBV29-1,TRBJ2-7,TGCAGCGTTCGTTTAGGGACTAGCGGGGCAGAGCAGTACTTC,CSVRLGTSGAEQYF
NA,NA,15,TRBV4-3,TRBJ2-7,TGCGCCAGCAGCCAAGATCGCACTGCAGCCTACGAGCAGTACTTC,CASSQDRTAAYEQYF
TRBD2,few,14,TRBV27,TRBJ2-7,TGTGCCAGCAGTTCTTGGCGGGAGGCGAGGGAGCAGTACTTC,CASSSWREAREQYF
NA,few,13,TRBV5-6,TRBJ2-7,TGTGCCAGCAGCTTTGATCGGTACTACGAGCAGTACTTC,CASSFDRYYEQYF
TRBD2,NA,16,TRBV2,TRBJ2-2,TGTGCCAGCAGTGATCGGGGCGGGAGGGCCTCCGGGGAGCTGTTTTTT,CASSDRGGRASGELFF
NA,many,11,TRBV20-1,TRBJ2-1,TGCAGTGTGAACAGGGTCGATGAGCAGTTCTTC,CSVNRVDEQFF
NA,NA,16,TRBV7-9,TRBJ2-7,TGTGCCAGCAGCTTAGTCACGGGAGGGGGCAGCTACGAGCAGTACTTC,CASSLVTGGGSYEQYF
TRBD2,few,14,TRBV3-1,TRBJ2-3,TGTGCCAGCAGCCGAGGGAGGGCGGGAGATACGCAGTATTTT,CASSRGRAGDTQYF
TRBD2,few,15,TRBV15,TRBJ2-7,TGTGCCACCAGCCCCTTACTTGCGGGAGTAGGCGAGCAGTACTTC,CATSPLLAGVGEQYF
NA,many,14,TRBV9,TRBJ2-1,TGTGCCAGCAGCGAGGGACATCCAGACAATGAGCAGTTCTTC,CASSEGHPDNEQFF
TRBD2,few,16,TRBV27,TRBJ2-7,TGTGCCAGCAGTCCCCGAGGGACTAGCGGGACGTACGAGCAGTACTTC,CASSPRGTSGTYEQYF
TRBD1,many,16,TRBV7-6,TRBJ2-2,TGTGCCAGCAGCATGGGACAGGGAATAAGGTCCGGGGAGCTGTTTTTT,CASSMGQGIRSGELFF
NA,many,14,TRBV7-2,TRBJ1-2,TGTGCCAGCAGCTCCGCGGGAGGCAACTATGGCTACACCTTC,CASSSAGGNYGYTF
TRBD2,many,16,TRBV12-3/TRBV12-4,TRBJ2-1,TGTGCCAGCAGTTTATGGGCTAGCGGACCCTACAATGAGCAGTTCTTC,CASSLWASGPYNEQFF
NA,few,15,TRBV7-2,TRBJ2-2,TGTGCCAGCAGCTTAATTTGGAGCAGCATCGGGGAGCTGTTTTTT,CASSLIWSSIGELFF
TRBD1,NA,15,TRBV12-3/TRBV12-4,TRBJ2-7,TGTGCCAGCTCTCGCGCCGGGACAGGAACCTACGAGCAGTACTTC,CASSRAGTGTYEQYF
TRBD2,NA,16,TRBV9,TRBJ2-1,TGTGCCAGCAGCCAAGGACTAGCGGGGGTACACAATGAGCAGTTCTTC,CASSQGLAGVHNEQFF
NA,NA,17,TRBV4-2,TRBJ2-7,TGTGCCAGCAGCCAAGATCTGGCGCGAATTAGCTCCTACGAGCAGTACTTC,CASSQDLARISSYEQYF
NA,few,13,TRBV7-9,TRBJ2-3,TGTGCCAGCAGCTTCGGGACTTTAGATACGCAGTATTTT,CASSFGTLDTQYF
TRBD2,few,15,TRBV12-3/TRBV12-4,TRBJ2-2,TGTGCCATCTCATTCTGGCGGGAGCCCGCCGGGGAGCTGTTTTTT,CAISFWREPAGELFF
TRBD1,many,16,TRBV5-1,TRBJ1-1,TGCGCCAGCAGTTCCAACCCGCCGGACAGGGGAACTGAAGCTTTCTTT,CASSSNPPDRGTEAFF
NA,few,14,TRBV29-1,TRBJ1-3,TGCAGCGTTGTAGTTAGTTTCTCTGGAAACACCATATATTTT,CSVVVSFSGNTIYF
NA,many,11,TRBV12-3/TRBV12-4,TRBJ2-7,TGTGCCAGCAGGGGGGGTTACGAGCAGTACTTC,CASRGGYEQYF
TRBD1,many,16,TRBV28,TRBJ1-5,TGTGCCAGCAGAGAACAGGGACAGGGGGGCAATCAGCCCCAGCATTTT,CASREQGQGGNQPQHF
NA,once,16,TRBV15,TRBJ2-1,TGTGCCACCAGCAGCGCCATGACTATGCCCCGCAATGAGCAGTTCTTC,CATSSAMTMPRNEQFF
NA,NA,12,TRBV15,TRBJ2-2,TGTGCCACCAGCAGAGCACCCGGGGAGCTGTTTTTT,CATSRAPGELFF
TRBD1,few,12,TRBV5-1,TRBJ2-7,TGCGCCAGCAGAAGGACAGGGGACGAGCAGTACTTC,CASRRTGDEQYF
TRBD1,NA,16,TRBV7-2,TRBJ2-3,TGTGCCAGCAGCCTTGGACAGGGCTACGGGGGAGATACGCAGTATTTT,CASSLGQGYGGDTQYF
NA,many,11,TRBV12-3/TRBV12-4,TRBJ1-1,TGTGCCAGCAGTTACAGAGGCGAAGCTTTCTTT,CASSYRGEAFF
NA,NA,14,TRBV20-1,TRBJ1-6,TGCAGTGCTAGAGATCCGGTGAGGTATTCACCCCTCCACTTT,CSARDPVRYSPLHF
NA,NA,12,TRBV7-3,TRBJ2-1,TGTGCCAGCAGCTCGCTTAACAATGAGCAGTTCTTC,CASSSLNNEQFF
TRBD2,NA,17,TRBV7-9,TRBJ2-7,TGTGCCAGCAGCAGACCGAGGGGACTAGCGGGAGACTACGAGCAGTACTTC,CASSRPRGLAGDYEQYF